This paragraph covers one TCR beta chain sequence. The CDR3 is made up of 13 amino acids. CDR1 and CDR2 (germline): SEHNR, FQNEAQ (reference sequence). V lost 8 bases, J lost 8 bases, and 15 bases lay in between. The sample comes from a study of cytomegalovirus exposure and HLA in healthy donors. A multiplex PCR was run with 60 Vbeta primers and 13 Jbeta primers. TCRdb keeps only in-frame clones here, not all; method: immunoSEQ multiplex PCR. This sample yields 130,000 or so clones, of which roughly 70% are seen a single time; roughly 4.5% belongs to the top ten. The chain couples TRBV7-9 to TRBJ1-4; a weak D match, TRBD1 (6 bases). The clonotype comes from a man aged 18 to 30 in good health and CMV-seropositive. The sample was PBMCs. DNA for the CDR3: TGTGCCAGCCAGGGAGGGGGTATCGAAAAACTGTTTTTT. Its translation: CASQGGGIEKLFF. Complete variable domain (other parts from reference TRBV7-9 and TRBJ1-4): DTGVSQNPRHKITKRGQNVTFRCDPISEHNRLYWYRQTLGQGPEFLTYFQNEAQLEKSRLLSDRFSAERPKGSFSTLEIQRTEQGDSAMYLCASQGGGIEKLFFGSGTQLSVL.